This T cell receptor beta chain was documented in a study of identical twins. Overall study findings and caveats: Memory repertoires lacked the insertion deficit that abundant cord blood beta clonotypes showed. Some out-of-frame alpha sequences were shared by twins, and these showed excess low generation probability.

There are 19 residues in the CDR3. Trimming took off 1 base at V and 5 bases at J, with 26 bases between the two ends. The V gene's germline CDR1 is SGHAT and CDR2 FQDESV (reference sequence). Healthy Caucasians provided all donations. This clonotype was observed a handful of times. What it recognizes is unknown. TCRdb itself ran the 5' RACE reads through MiXCR, one entry per CDR3 protein. The data contain hundreds of thousands of distinct CDR3 sequences, over 9% of them singletons. These data were likewise used in another study, on yellow fever vaccine responses in identical twins.

The receptor was isolated from a woman under 30 in good health. This chain uses TRBV11-1 with TRBJ1-1; D not certain. The specimen was CD8+ T cells sorted from blood. The DNA of the CDR3 is TGTGCCAGCAGCTTAGACTTCGGCAGGAAGATAAGAACGGGGACTGAAGCTTTCTTT. This sequence encodes CASSLDFGRKIRTGTEAFF.